These 5 T cell receptor beta chains came from one sample sequenced in a study of blood T cell repertoires in COVID-19. Generated by immunoSEQ multiplex PCR, the TCRdb table keeps only in-frame clones and is missing some. The table has about 63,000 clones, around 84% seen once. What was sequenced was peripheral blood. The receptor source for this set is a human donor in a cohort sampled during active COVID-19.

For the CDR3, the DNA is TGTGCCAGCAGTTCGGGACTAGCGGGAGAGGCGGCTGGGGCCAACGTCCTGACTTTC. Translating gives CASSSGLAGEAAGANVLTF. V gene TRBV28 combines with J gene TRBJ2-6; 14 nucleotides match TRBD2. The V and J ends lost 4 bases and 2 bases, in that order; junction bases with no gene match: 7. CDR3 size: 19 residues. The germline gives CDR1 MDHEN, CDR2 SYDVKM.

CDR3 nucleotide sequence: TGTGCCAGCCGGGACAGGGGCTACGAGCAGTACTTC. This sequence encodes CASRDRGYEQYF. The chain couples TRBV28 to TRBJ2-7, with TRBD1 matching over 10 bases. The germline gives CDR1 MDHEN, CDR2 SYDVKM. V gave up 8 bases and J gave up 3 bases; unmatched junction bases: 1. This CDR3 is 12 amino acids long.

The chain uses TRBV29-1 and TRBJ1-1; D is ambiguous. Trimming removed 2 bases at V and 4 bases at J, with 5 bases between. The CDR3 loop spans 11 amino acids. The germline V gene has CDR1 SQVTM and CDR2 ANQGSEA. CDR3 DNA sequence: TGCAGCGTTGAAAGGAGCACTGAAGCTTTCTTT. Translated, it gives CSVERSTEAFF.

The chain uses TRBV5-6 and TRBJ1-4; the D is unclear. CDR1 and CDR2 from the germline V gene are SGHDT and YYEEEE. This CDR3 comprises 18 residues. V dropped 4 bases and J dropped 0 bases, with 19 bases sitting between them. The CDR3: CASSLAVGGMATNEKLFF. CDR3 nucleotide sequence: TGTGCCAGCAGCCTAGCGGTAGGCGGGATGGCAACTAATGAAAAACTGTTTTTT. The whole variable domain, remainder taken from reference TRBV5-6 and TRBJ1-4, is DAGVTQSPTHLIKTRGQQVTLRCSPKSGHDTVSWYQQALGQGPQFIFQYYEEEERQRGNFPDRFSGHQFPNYSSELNVNALLLGDSALYLCASSLAVGGMATNEKLFFGSGTQLSVL.

The chain recombines TRBV12-2 with TRBJ2-1; no check of the table's D call, TRBD2, against the DNA was made. TRBV12-2 is flagged as a pseudogene. The CDR3 is 16 residues long. This CDR3 reads CASPQVDGFKYNEQFF. For the CDR3, the DNA is TGTGCAAGTCCCCAAGTCGACGGGTTTAAGTACAATGAGCAGTTCTTC.